The entry below describes one TCR beta chain. Sequencing was performed with immunoSEQ multiplex PCR; in TCRdb, only in-frame clones are kept and a portion is missing. Among 35,000 or so clones, about 91% were seen once, and the ten largest hold about 11%. This sample was included in a study of T cell changes during pregnancy in multiple sclerosis. The germline V gene has CDR1 SGHTA and CDR2 FQGNSA. The CDR3 loop spans 17 amino acids. J gave up 2 bases and V 5 bases, and 12 bases lay outside the gene matches. Sequences were derived from CD8+ T cells from peripheral blood mononuclear cells, sampled in the third trimester of pregnancy. The TCR was taken from a female donor with multiple sclerosis, enrolled in a pregnancy study. The chain carries TRBV7-2 and TRBJ2-3; 8 nucleotides match TRBD2. CDR3 DNA sequence: TGTGCCAGCAGCCCGAGGGGGAAAGCGGGGGTCACAGATACGCAGTATTTT. The encoded protein is CASSPRGKAGVTDTQYF.